The 24 T cell receptor beta chains presented below share a single source sample, sequenced in a study of identical twins (dated by TCRdb to the mid-2010s). The library was made by 5' RACE. Sequenced on an Illumina HiSeq 2000. TCRdb ran its own pipeline on the public reads, namely fastp trimming at Q25 and MiXCR clone calling, and kept in-frame beta chains. Here each entry gathers all rows of one CDR3 protein and keeps the most common genes and DNA. Here the sample has fewer than 450,000 distinct CDR3 sequences; roughly 9% occur a single time. The ten largest clones capture 8% to 9.5% of the sample. Input material: naive T cells sorted from blood. The sample's cell subset or site label, in plain terms: cells isolated with a human naive T-cell isolation kit. Receptor source: a woman aged 45-59 years in good health.

The sample holds many counts of this clonotype. This chain links TRBV9 with TRBJ1-5; 7 positions agree with TRBD1. Germline V lookup: CDR1 SGDLS, CDR2 YYNGEE. CDR3 length equals 14 residues. The ends lost 0 bases at V and 8 bases at J; junction bases unmatched: 5. CDR3 bases: TGTGCCAGCAGCGTAGGGGACAGTTGGGAGCCCCAGCATTTT. It encodes CASSVGDSWEPQHF.

A few counts support this clonotype. The J gene is TRBJ2-5, the V gene TRBV10-3, with 7 positions matching TRBD1. Germline CDR1 ENHRY, CDR2 SYGVKD. Losses at the gene ends were 4 bases for V and 5 bases for J; bases not matched to a gene: 7. The CDR3 extends over 14 amino acids. The DNA for the CDR3 is TGTGCCATCAGTGCGACAGGGATCGGGGAGACCCAGTACTTC. Encoded protein: CAISATGIGETQYF.

In its sample, this clonotype was seen a few times. The V gene is TRBV20-1, the J gene TRBJ1-2; no clear D gene. V was pared by 5 bases and J by 2 bases, with 9 bases between. Germline CDR1 reads DFQATT; CDR2 reads SNEGSKA (reference sequence). The CDR3 has 12 amino acids. The CDR3 here is CSAVDANYGYTF. The DNA of the CDR3 is TGCAGTGCTGTGGACGCAAACTATGGCTACACCTTC.

This clonotype showed up many times. The chain joins TRBV20-1 to TRBJ2-1, with 11 bases that match TRBD2. The V gene end was trimmed by 4 bases and the J gene end by 6 bases; junction bases not matched to a gene: 11. The germline CDR1 and CDR2 sequences are DFQATT and SNEGSKA (reference sequence). This CDR3 has 16 residues. CDR3 DNA sequence: TGCAGTGCTACTCTTATAGCGGGAGGGCCTCTCAATGAGCAGTTCTTC. This encodes CSATLIAGGPLNEQFF.

This clonotype was counted at least ten times. The genes are TRBV12-3 or TRBV12-4 and TRBJ1-1; D is unclear. V dropped 7 bases and J dropped 1 base, with 4 bases sitting between them. The CDR3 is 11 residues long. The CDR3 nucleotides are TGTGCCAGCACAGGGAACACTGAAGCTTTCTTT. This codes for CASTGNTEAFF.

In this sample, this clonotype turned up a few times. V usage is TRBV18 and J usage is TRBJ2-1; 9 bases match TRBD1. V lost 5 bases to trimming and J lost 5 bases; unmatched junction nucleotides: 7. This CDR3 contains 15 residues. Germline assignment: CDR1 KGHSH and CDR2 LQKENI. The CDR3 sequence: CASSAGTGSNNEQFF. The CDR3 DNA is TGTGCCAGCTCAGCCGGGACAGGGTCTAACAATGAGCAGTTCTTC.

CDR3 bases: TGCGCCAGCAGCTTGGTATTAGCTGACGAGCAGTTCTTC. The encoded protein is CASSLVLADEQFF. This sequence joins TRBV5-1 and TRBJ2-1, with D unclear. V lost 0 bases, J lost 10 bases, and 11 bases lay in between. Germline loops: CDR1 SGHRS, CDR2 YFSETQ. CDR3 length equals 13 residues.

This clonotype was recorded at least ten times. The chain joins TRBV12-3 or TRBV12-4 to TRBJ1-1, with D unresolved. V lost 6 bases, J lost 4 bases, and 9 bases lay in between. The CDR3 sequence is 12 residues long. The chain's CDR3 is CASRYDGTEAFF. The CDR3 DNA sequence: TGTGCCAGCAGATACGACGGCACTGAAGCTTTCTTT.

V gene TRBV28 combines with J gene TRBJ1-2, with TRBD1 identical over 7 bases. The CDR3 contains 14 residues. V was pared by 5 bases and J by 7 bases, with 10 bases of the junction left unmatched. The germline V gene has CDR1 MDHEN and CDR2 SYDVKM. CDR3 region: CASSPSTGEGGYTF. As DNA, the CDR3 is TGTGCCAGCAGTCCCTCAACAGGGGAGGGTGGCTACACCTTC.

The chain joins TRBV14 to TRBJ2-7; TRBD2 matches 11 bases. V lost 2 bases, J lost 7 bases, and 4 bases stayed unmatched. Germline loops: CDR1 SGHDN, CDR2 FVKESK. The CDR3 loop spans 14 amino acids. This CDR3 reads CASSQLTSGREQYF. The DNA of the CDR3 is TGTGCCAGCAGCCAATTAACTAGCGGGAGAGAGCAGTACTTC.

This clonotype was counted only a few times. V gene TRBV5-1 combines with J gene TRBJ2-7; D possibly uses TRBD1 or TRBD2 (5 bases each). Trimming removed 3 bases from V and 7 bases from J, with 14 bases in between. This CDR3 has 13 residues. Per germline, CDR1 SGHRS and CDR2 YFSETQ. CDR3 in DNA: TGCGCCAGCAGCTCAGGTGGGACCGGAGAGCAGTACTTC. This sequence encodes CASSSGGTGEQYF.

The genes are TRBV4-2 and TRBJ2-2; tentatively, D is TRBD2 (6 bases). Deletions cut 5 bases from V and 5 bases from J, with 24 bases between. CDR1 is LGHNA and CDR2 is YNFKEQ in the germline V gene. The CDR3 extends over 18 amino acids. CDR3 loop: CASSTLAQAERRTGELFF. In nucleotides, the CDR3 is TGTGCCAGCAGCACCCTAGCGCAAGCCGAAAGGAGAACCGGGGAGCTGTTTTTT.

The chain uses TRBV20-1 and TRBJ1-1; D remains ambiguous. Trimming took 5 bases from V and 10 from J, leaving 17 bases between them. The CDR3 extends over 12 amino acids. CDR1 and CDR2 from the germline V gene are DFQATT and SNEGSKA (reference sequence). CDR3 DNA sequence: TGCAGTGCTCAGACGACTCACGGAGGAGCTTTCTTT. It is translated as CSAQTTHGGAFF.

This clonotype was counted at least ten times. The chain combines TRBV12-3 or TRBV12-4 with TRBJ2-1; 11 nucleotides match TRBD2. The CDR3 covers 18 residues. V shed 3 bases, J shed 4 bases, and the junction held 11 bases outside the gene matches. CDR3 in amino acids: CASSFAGSGRAGYNEQFF. The CDR3 nucleotides are TGTGCCAGCAGTTTCGCGGGTAGCGGGAGGGCTGGGTACAATGAGCAGTTCTTC.

This chain uses TRBV12-3 or TRBV12-4 with TRBJ2-1; TRBD2 agrees at 7 bases. The V gene end was trimmed by 6 bases and the J gene end by 8 bases; junction bases not matched to a gene: 7. This CDR3 is built from 13 residues. The CDR3 DNA sequence: TGTGCCAGCAGGATCGGGAGGATCTATGAGCAGTTCTTC. Its protein product is CASRIGRIYEQFF.

V and J are TRBV20-1 and TRBJ2-6; weak D call: TRBD1 (6 bases). V lost 0 bases and J lost 0, with 6 bases in between. Per germline, CDR1 DFQATT and CDR2 SNEGSKA (reference sequence). The CDR3 consists of 15 residues. CDR3 DNA sequence: TGCAGTGCTAGAGAAGGGGGCTCTGGGGCCAACGTCCTGACTTTC. Its protein is CSAREGGSGANVLTF.

The chain uses TRBV29-1 and TRBJ2-3; 7 nucleotides match TRBD2. Trimming cost V 5 bases and J 2 bases; bases outside gene matches: 7. The CDR3 runs 14 residues. The germline V gene has CDR1 SQVTM and CDR2 ANQGSEA. For the CDR3, the DNA is TGCAGCGTTAGCGGGATGTTCGACACAGATACGCAGTATTTT. Translated, it gives CSVSGMFDTDTQYF.

This clonotype was detected only a few times. V is TRBV19 and J is TRBJ1-1; TRBD1 is a possible D gene (5 bases). V lost 6 bases, J lost 4 bases, and 15 bases lay in between. The CDR3 contains 14 residues. In germline, CDR1 is LNHDA, CDR2 SQIVND (reference sequence). The CDR3 nucleotides read TGTGCCAGTAGAGTCGTGGGGGGTGCCACTGAAGCTTTCTTT. Encoded protein: CASRVVGGATEAFF.

The chain joins TRBV7-2 to TRBJ2-5; tentative D call: TRBD1 (5 bases). In germline, CDR1 is SGHTA, CDR2 FQGNSA. The CDR3 totals 14 residues. Deletions cut 5 bases from V and 5 bases from J, with 15 bases between. The CDR3 loop reads CASSPRGRPETQYF. Here the CDR3 DNA reads TGTGCCAGCAGCCCAAGGGGTAGACCGGAGACCCAGTACTTC.

The chain uses TRBV7-8 and TRBJ2-2; no clear D gene. The CDR3 sequence is 14 residues long. The germline V and J ends were trimmed by 5 bases and 1 base, with 8 bases remaining between them. Germline lookup yields CDR1 SGHVS and CDR2 FQNEAQ. CDR3: CASSRDWNTGELFF. The CDR3 nucleotides are TGTGCCAGCAGCAGGGATTGGAACACCGGGGAGCTGTTTTTT.

Only a few counts were recorded for this clonotype. V gene TRBV7-2 combines with J gene TRBJ2-1; TRBD1 agrees at 11 bases. V lost 3 bases, J lost 6 bases, and 13 bases stayed unmatched. Germline V gene data show CDR1 as SGHTA and CDR2 as FQGNSA. The CDR3 is made up of 18 amino acids. This CDR3 is CASSFFGILGTGGNEQFF. CDR3 DNA sequence: TGTGCCAGCAGCTTCTTTGGTATTCTAGGGACAGGGGGCAATGAGCAGTTCTTC.

Only a few counts were recorded for this clonotype. The rearrangement joins TRBV5-1 to TRBJ2-1, with a possible D match to TRBD1 (5 bases). This CDR3 has 13 amino acids. Germline V gene data show CDR1 as SGHRS and CDR2 as YFSETQ. Trimming shortened V by 6 bases and J by 3 bases, and 10 bases separated the two germline ends. The CDR3 sequence: CASIDDSYNEQFF. For the CDR3, the DNA is TGCGCCAGCATAGATGACAGCTACAATGAGCAGTTCTTC.

This clonotype turned up a few times. The rearrangement links TRBV12-3 or TRBV12-4 to TRBJ1-1, with D possibly TRBD1 on 5 matching bases. V lost 2 bases and J 4 bases, leaving 8 bases between the germline ends. The CDR3 length is 13 residues. The CDR3 spells CASSLIGTTEAFF. The CDR3 DNA follows: TGTGCCAGCAGTTTAATCGGGACCACTGAAGCTTTCTTT.

This clonotype occurred a few times. The chain employs TRBV10-2 and TRBJ1-2; 7 nucleotides align to TRBD1. Germline CDR1 reads WSHSY; CDR2 reads SAAADI. The CDR3 consists of 14 residues. The junction had 7 bases not matched to a gene; V was cut back by 6 bases and J by 3 bases. The CDR3 loop reads CASRVTGTDYGYTF. CDR3 nucleotides: TGCGCCAGCAGAGTCACCGGGACAGACTATGGCTACACCTTC.